The 24 T cell receptor beta chains below were found in one sample sequenced in a study of blood T cell repertoires in COVID-19. Clones were read by immunoSEQ multiplex PCR, and TCRdb kept only the in-frame ones, dropping some. The table includes tens of thousands of clones, about 83% detected once. The sequenced sample consisted of peripheral blood. These receptors were obtained from a man aged 60 to 69 with acute or convalescent COVID-19.

The V gene is TRBV7-8, the J gene TRBJ1-1, with TRBD1 matching over 8 bases. Germline CDR1 SGHVS, CDR2 FQNEAQ. The V gene end was trimmed by 5 bases and the J gene end by 4 bases; junction bases not matched to a gene: 3. This CDR3 is 13 amino acids long. In DNA form, the CDR3 reads TGTGCCAGCAGCCTAGACAGGGGCACTGAAGCTTTCTTT. This translates into CASSLDRGTEAFF.

This chain connects TRBV28 to TRBJ2-7; D uncertain. The CDR3 has 11 amino acids. The V gene lost 6 bases and the J gene lost 4 bases, with 7 bases spanning the gap. CDR1 is MDHEN and CDR2 is SYDVKM in the germline V gene. The CDR3 here is CASSPQYEQYF. CDR3 DNA: TGTGCCAGCAGCCCCCAGTACGAGCAGTACTTC.

The chain uses TRBV6-5 and TRBJ1-1, with 9 bases that match TRBD1. Per germline, CDR1 MNHEY and CDR2 SVGAGI. V lost 6 bases, J lost 3 bases, and 5 bases stayed unmatched. The CDR3 totals 14 residues. The CDR3 bases are TGTGCCAGCAGGGCGGACAGGGGAGACACTGAAGCTTTCTTT. Its translation: CASRADRGDTEAFF.

The chain's CDR3 is CASSQGGAQNTEAFF. DNA of the CDR3: TGCGCCAGCAGCCAAGGTGGGGCCCAGAACACTGAAGCTTTCTTT. This chain links TRBV4-3 with TRBJ1-1, with TRBD1 as a possible D gene (5 bases). Germline CDR1 and CDR2: LGHNA and YSLEER. CDR3 length equals 15 residues. Trimming shortened V by 1 base and J by 1 base, and 10 bases separated the two germline ends.

This clone was observed once. The chain links TRBV2 to TRBJ1-2; D gene unclear. Germline assignment: CDR1 SNHLY and CDR2 FYNNEI. This CDR3 comprises 13 residues. V shed 7 bases and J shed 5 bases, with 14 bases lying between them. CDR3 sequence (DNA): TGTGCCAGCACCTATACCCTCGGGTATGGCTACACCTTC. This encodes CASTYTLGYGYTF.

Only a few counts were recorded for this clone. This chain uses TRBV5-1 with TRBJ1-1; D may be TRBD1 (6 bases). The V gene's germline CDR1 is SGHRS and CDR2 YFSETQ. There are 15 residues in the CDR3. Deletions cut 4 bases from V and 0 bases from J, with 13 bases between. The CDR3 is CASSPEQGMNTEAFF. The CDR3 DNA sequence: TGCGCCAGCAGCCCAGAACAGGGCATGAACACTGAAGCTTTCTTT.

This chain joins TRBV30 and TRBJ2-1; a possible D gene is TRBD2 (7 bases). V was cut by 2 bases and J by 4 bases, with 12 bases left in between. The CDR3 totals 14 residues. Germline assignment: CDR1 GTSNPN and CDR2 SVGIG (reference sequence). The CDR3 DNA is TGTGCCTGGAGTTGGGGGGGCCAATACAATGAGCAGTTCTTC. This encodes CAWSWGGQYNEQFF.

The count of this clone is one. The chain links TRBV19 to TRBJ1-1; perhaps TRBD1 as D (6 bases). V dropped 9 bases and J dropped 1 base, with 15 bases sitting between them. The CDR3 runs to 14 residues. Germline V gives CDR1 LNHDA, CDR2 SQIVND (reference sequence). DNA for the CDR3: TGTGCCAGCACCCGGACAGTCTCGAACACTGAAGCTTTCTTT. Encoded protein: CASTRTVSNTEAFF. The full variable domain, its missing parts supplied by reference TRBV19 and TRBJ1-1, is DGGITQSPKYLFRKEGQNVTLSCEQNLNHDAMYWYRQDPGQGLRLIYYSQIVNDFQKGDIAEGYSVSREKKESFPLTVTSAQKNPTAFYLCASTRTVSNTEAFFGQGTRLTVV.

Relative to its sample, this clone is medium-sized. This chain connects TRBV27 to TRBJ1-2; TRBD1 aligns across 9 bases. V dropped 0 bases and J dropped 8; count of bases not matched to a gene: 1. CDR3 length: 13 residues. Germline CDR1 MNHEY, CDR2 SMNVEV (reference sequence). The CDR3 here is CASSLSTGGGYTF. CDR3 nucleotides: TGTGCCAGCAGTTTATCGACAGGGGGAGGCTACACCTTC.

The chain joins TRBV2 to TRBJ1-5; a weak D match, TRBD1 (6 bases). CDR1 and CDR2 (germline): SNHLY, FYNNEI. This CDR3 has 13 residues. Trimming removed 7 bases at V and 2 bases at J, with 9 bases between. CDR3 coding DNA: TGTGCCAGCAAACAGGGCGGCAATCAGCCCCAGCATTTT. Protein product: CASKQGGNQPQHF.

V is TRBV9 and J is TRBJ1-2; D uncertain. Trimming pared 4 bases from V and 0 bases from J, leaving 13 bases between. The CDR3 is made up of 15 amino acids. Germline V CDR1 and CDR2: SGDLS, YYNGEE. The CDR3 bases are TGTGCCAGCAGCCCCCGGGTAGGAGCTAACTATGGCTACACCTTC. It codes for CASSPRVGANYGYTF. Together with reference TRBV9 and TRBJ1-2, the CDR3 gives the full variable domain: DSGVTQTPKHLITATGQRVTLRCSPRSGDLSVYWYQQSLDQGLQFLIQYYNGEERAKGNILERFSAQQFPDLHSELNLSSLELGDSALYFCASSPRVGANYGYTFGSGTRLTVV.

CDR3 coding DNA: TGTGCCAGTAGGGGACAGGGGTCGAACAATCAGCCCCAGCATTTT. Its translation: CASRGQGSNNQPQHF. The chain uses TRBV19 and TRBJ1-5; 10 bases are shared with TRBD1. The CDR3 is 15 residues long. V shed 6 bases, J shed 3 bases, and the junction held 5 bases outside the gene matches. Germline CDR1 reads LNHDA; CDR2 reads SQIVND (reference sequence).

The genes are TRBV10-2 and TRBJ2-5; 8 nucleotides align to TRBD2. CDR3 length: 15 residues. Per germline, CDR1 WSHSY and CDR2 SAAADI. Germline trimming cut 0 bases from V and 7 bases from J; bases unmatched to any gene: 7. CDR3 DNA: TGCGCCAGCAGTGAGTCTAGCGGGGCCTTTGGGACCCAGTACTTC. Translating it yields CASSESSGAFGTQYF.

The rearrangement uses TRBV10-3 and TRBJ2-7; 10 bases are a match to TRBD2. Losses at the gene ends were 6 bases for V and 7 bases for J; bases not matched to a gene: 12. Germline CDR1 ENHRY, CDR2 SYGVKD. The CDR3 runs 15 residues. The CDR3 here is CAISHPGLAYKEQYF. Written as DNA, the CDR3 is TGTGCCATCAGCCACCCGGGACTAGCGTATAAGGAGCAGTACTTC.

This chain joins TRBV7-9 and TRBJ2-1; TRBD1 might be the D (5 bases). This CDR3 spans 15 amino acids. V was clipped by 5 bases and J by 1 base, with 12 bases between them. In germline, CDR1 is SEHNR, CDR2 FQNEAQ (reference sequence). CDR3 DNA: TGTGCCAGCAGCGTCAGGGCTGGGTCCTACAATGAGCAGTTCTTC. Translating it yields CASSVRAGSYNEQFF.

V usage is TRBV6-5 and J usage is TRBJ2-7; D possibly corresponds to TRBD1 (5 bases). The CDR3 is 14 residues long. Germline CDR1 and CDR2: MNHEY and SVGAGI. Trimming took 3 bases from V and 3 from J, leaving 12 bases between them. This CDR3 is CASSYGQGNYEQYF. The CDR3 nucleotides read TGTGCCAGCAGTTATGGCCAGGGTAACTACGAGCAGTACTTC.

This rearrangement joins TRBV11-2 to TRBJ1-2; D gene uncertain. The CDR3 loop spans 14 amino acids. V lost 0 bases, J lost 4 bases, and 9 bases lay in between. Germline CDR1 SGHAT, CDR2 FQNNGV. CDR3 bases: TGTGCCAGCAGCTTAGAACCAGGCAGCTATGGCTACACCTTC. Protein sequence: CASSLEPGSYGYTF.

This rearrangement joins TRBV5-1 to TRBJ1-1; no clear D. V lost 3 bases and J 5 bases, leaving 11 bases between the germline ends. Germline V gene sequence: CDR1 SGHRS, CDR2 YFSETQ. The CDR3 extends over 13 amino acids. The CDR3 region has the DNA TGCGCCAGCAGCTCAAGGGAGTGGACTGAAGCTTTCTTT. Its protein is CASSSREWTEAFF.

This clone was seen a handful of times. The CDR3 is CASSVLAGGQKEFF. The CDR3 DNA reads TGTGCCAGCAGTGTACTAGCGGGGGGCCAGAAAGAGTTCTTC. The rearrangement joins TRBV2 to TRBJ2-1; 12 bases align to TRBD2. This CDR3 region has 14 residues. V dropped 4 bases and J dropped 14; count of bases not matched to a gene: 9. CDR1 and CDR2 (germline): SNHLY, FYNNEI.

The rearrangement joins TRBV7-6 to TRBJ1-2, with D perhaps matching TRBD1 (5 bases). With 1 base removed from V and 7 bases from J, the gap between germline ends came to 16 bases. This CDR3 is 15 amino acids long. Germline V gives CDR1 SGHVS, CDR2 FNYEAQ. The CDR3 region has the DNA TGTGCCAGCAGCTTAGAGGGGAGGGGTGCTCTTGGCTACACCTTC. Protein: CASSLEGRGALGYTF.

The V call is TRBV6-2 or TRBV6-3, the J call TRBJ2-2; no definite D call. This CDR3 has 16 amino acids. Germline V gene lookup returns CDR1 MNHEY and CDR2 SVGEGT. Trimming cost V 0 bases and J 6 bases, with 14 bases left between them. CDR3 nucleotide sequence: TGTGCCAGCAGTTACTCGATCAGGTTTGGTTCCGGGGAGCTGTTTTTT. Translating gives CASSYSIRFGSGELFF.

This clone has more than one count but fewer than ten. This sequence joins TRBV13 and TRBJ1-2; maybe TRBD1 (5 bases). V lost 2 bases, J lost 6 bases, and 13 bases lay in between. Germline-derived CDR1 and CDR2 are PRHDT and FYEKMQ (reference sequence). The CDR3 runs 14 residues. The CDR3 sequence is CASSLYRAQDGYTF. In DNA form, the CDR3 reads TGTGCCAGCAGCTTATACCGGGCACAGGATGGCTACACCTTC. Together with reference TRBV13 and TRBJ1-2, the CDR3 gives the full variable domain: AAGVIQSPRHLIKEKRETATLKCYPIPRHDTVYWYQQGPGQDPQFLISFYEKMQSDKGSIPDRFSAQQFSDYHSELNMSSLELGDSALYFCASSLYRAQDGYTFGSGTRLTVV.

The genes are TRBV19 and TRBJ2-7; TRBD1 is a possible D gene (5 bases). The CDR3 runs 16 residues. The germline V and J ends were trimmed by 5 bases and 2 bases, with 19 bases remaining between them. From germline, CDR1 is LNHDA and CDR2 SQIVND (reference sequence). The CDR3 DNA sequence: TGTGCCAGTAGTCCTAACGGGCCACCAGGGACCTACGAGCAGTACTTC. Translated: CASSPNGPPGTYEQYF.

J is TRBJ1-2 and V is TRBV6-2 or TRBV6-3, with 8 nucleotides matching TRBD1. The V gene end was trimmed by 6 bases and the J gene end by 8 bases; junction bases not matched to a gene: 8. The CDR3 has 13 amino acids. CDR1 MNHEY and CDR2 SVGEGT come from the germline V gene. The CDR3 bases are TGTGCCAGCAGCACCAGGACAGGGCAAGGCTACACCTTC. Translating gives CASSTRTGQGYTF.